This passage covers 27 T cell receptor beta chains from one sample sequenced in a study of blood T cell repertoires in COVID-19. Clones were sequenced by immunoSEQ multiplex PCR, and TCRdb holds only the in-frame ones, with some missing. The repertoire holds some 240,000 clones, with approximately 85% as singletons. Sample: peripheral blood. The receptor set was obtained from a woman aged 70-85 years with COVID-19, enrolled during active disease.

The V gene is TRBV11-2, the J gene TRBJ1-5; tentative D call: TRBD1 (6 bases). CDR3 length: 13 residues. Germline CDR1 SGHAT, CDR2 FQNNGV. V lost 6 bases to trimming and J lost 4 bases, with 10 bases between them. The CDR3 DNA is TGTGCCAGCAGTAATCAGGGGAATCAGCCCCAGCATTTT. Residues: CASSNQGNQPQHF.

The rearrangement joins TRBV6-5 to TRBJ2-5, with 7 positions matching TRBD1. Trimming removed 7 bases from V and 4 bases from J; junction bases left unmatched: 6. This CDR3 has 13 residues. From germline, CDR1 is MNHEY and CDR2 SVGAGI. CDR3 DNA: TGTGCCAGCAACAAACAGGGGAGAGAGACCCAGTACTTC. This gives the protein CASNKQGRETQYF.

This clone was recorded a few times. The chain links TRBV6-2 or TRBV6-3 to TRBJ1-1; a possible D gene is TRBD1 (6 bases). The CDR3 runs 15 residues. The V end lost 2 bases, the J end lost 3 bases, and 13 bases lay between the germline ends. Germline V CDR1 and CDR2: MNHEY, SVGEGT. This chain's CDR3 is CASSYRPGEDTEAFF. The CDR3 DNA is TGTGCCAGCAGTTACCGACCAGGGGAAGACACTGAAGCTTTCTTT.

The chain is built from TRBV6-2 or TRBV6-3 and TRBJ2-3; 9 nucleotides align to TRBD2. The length of the CDR3 is 14 residues. Trimming cost V 2 bases and J 9 bases; bases outside gene matches: 6. Germline CDR1 MNHEY, CDR2 SVGEGT. The CDR3: CASSYGLAGTTQYF. The CDR3 DNA is TGTGCCAGCAGTTACGGTCTAGCGGGAACCACGCAGTATTTT.

V usage is TRBV5-6 and J usage is TRBJ1-2; tentative D call: TRBD1 (6 bases). CDR1 and CDR2 from the germline V gene are SGHDT and YYEEEE. The CDR3 totals 15 residues. Trimming cost V 1 base and J 6 bases, with 16 bases left between them. The CDR3 loop reads CASSLTGGHRDGYTF. Here the CDR3 DNA reads TGTGCCAGCAGCTTGACGGGGGGCCATAGGGATGGCTACACCTTC.

This chain links TRBV4-2 with TRBJ2-3, with 10 bases matching TRBD2. This CDR3 is built from 18 residues. V was pared by 4 bases and J by 6 bases, with 16 bases of the junction left unmatched. Germline loops: CDR1 LGHNA, CDR2 YNFKEQ. CDR3: CASSRNSGGSGSTDTQYF. CDR3 in DNA: TGTGCCAGCAGCCGGAATAGCGGGGGGTCAGGGTCGACGGATACGCAGTATTTT.

This clone was picked up a small number of times. This rearrangement joins TRBV3-1 (or the pseudogene TRBV3-2) to TRBJ1-2; 12 bases map to TRBD1. This CDR3 is 14 amino acids long. Germline loops: CDR1 LGHDT, CDR2 YNNKEL (reference sequence). The V segment lost 3 bases and the J segment 8 bases; nucleotides outside the gene matches: 4. The CDR3 DNA reads TGTGCCAGCAGCCAGGGACAGGGGGCGAACGGCTACACCTTC. This gives the protein CASSQGQGANGYTF.

The chain couples TRBV4-3 to TRBJ2-7; 9 positions match TRBD1. The CDR3 is made up of 15 amino acids. Losses at the gene ends were 2 bases for V and 4 bases for J; bases not matched to a gene: 6. Germline V gene lookup returns CDR1 LGHNA and CDR2 YSLEER. The CDR3 sequence: CASSQLTGGRYEQYF. In DNA form, the CDR3 reads TGCGCCAGCAGCCAACTAACAGGGGGCAGGTACGAGCAGTACTTC.

Written as DNA, the CDR3 is TGTGCCAGCAGCTTGGTGGCGGGGGCAACAGATACGCAGTATTTT. Translated, it gives CASSLVAGATDTQYF. The chain employs TRBV5-4 and TRBJ2-3; D may be TRBD2 (7 bases). The V end was cut by 0 bases, the J end by 3 bases, with 11 bases between. This CDR3 contains 15 residues. CDR1 and CDR2 (germline): SGHNT, YYREEE (reference sequence).

The V gene is TRBV11-2, the J gene TRBJ2-7; D not resolved. V was cut by 1 base and J by 7 bases, with 11 bases left in between. The CDR3 is 13 residues long. Germline V gene sequence: CDR1 SGHAT, CDR2 FQNNGV. The CDR3 spells CASSLGNRVEQYF. In DNA, the CDR3 is TGTGCCAGCAGCTTAGGTAATCGAGTTGAGCAGTACTTC.

This clone was found a few times. Other nucleotide sequences in the sample specify the same CDR3. The chain uses TRBV19 and TRBJ1-1; 7 positions agree with TRBD1. V dropped 6 bases and J dropped 5; count of bases not matched to a gene: 6. The CDR3 spans 13 residues. Germline V lookup: CDR1 LNHDA, CDR2 SQIVND (reference sequence). CDR3 nucleotide sequence: TGTGCCAGTAGCCTGACAGGGCGGACTGAAGCTTTCTTT. It yields the protein CASSLTGRTEAFF.

The chain employs TRBV4-3 and TRBJ2-1, with D possibly matching TRBD2 (7 bases). The CDR3 has 16 amino acids. The germline gives CDR1 LGHNA, CDR2 YSLEER. The V end lost 1 base, the J end lost 9 bases, and 19 bases lay between the germline ends. CDR3 protein: CASSQAVGAWGGEQFF. The CDR3 coding sequence is TGCGCCAGCAGCCAAGCCGTGGGGGCATGGGGGGGTGAGCAGTTCTTC.

The chain employs TRBV18 and TRBJ1-1, with TRBD1 matching 8 bases. This CDR3 region has 15 residues. Germline lookup yields CDR1 KGHSH and CDR2 LQKENI. Losses at the gene ends were 3 bases for V and 4 bases for J; bases not matched to a gene: 7. The CDR3 DNA is TGTGCCAGCTCACCCCGGACAGGGTTGCGCACTGAAGCTTTCTTT. This gives the protein CASSPRTGLRTEAFF.

This clone was seen a few times. This specimen includes other DNA sequences encoding the same CDR3. J is TRBJ2-1 and V is TRBV19; TRBD2 aligns across 15 bases. Losses at the gene ends were 3 bases for V and 6 bases for J; bases not matched to a gene: 3. The CDR3 has 16 amino acids. Germline values: CDR1 LNHDA, CDR2 SQIVND (reference sequence). CDR3 sequence reads: CASSIGLAGGINEQFF. For the CDR3, the DNA is TGTGCCAGTAGTATCGGACTAGCGGGAGGGATCAATGAGCAGTTCTTC.

CDR3 coding DNA: TGTGCCAGCAGGCGACAGGAATTCTACGAGCAGTACTTC. This translates into CASRRQEFYEQYF. The rearrangement joins TRBV6-5 to TRBJ2-7; maybe TRBD1 (6 bases). The CDR3 contains 13 residues. Trimming pared 6 bases from V and 3 bases from J, leaving 12 bases between. CDR1 is MNHEY and CDR2 is SVGAGI in the germline V gene.

The chain employs TRBV7-3 and TRBJ2-1; weak D call: TRBD2 (5 bases). This CDR3 spans 15 amino acids. In germline, CDR1 is SGHTA, CDR2 FQGTGA. The V end lost 1 base, the J end lost 9 bases, and 16 bases lay between the germline ends. CDR3 sequence (DNA): TGTGCCAGCAGCTTAAATGGCGGACTGGCAACTGAGCAGTTCTTC. This sequence encodes CASSLNGGLATEQFF.

This sequence joins TRBV27 and TRBJ1-4, with 7 positions matching TRBD1. The germline gives CDR1 MNHEY, CDR2 SMNVEV (reference sequence). V trimming: 6 bases; J trimming: 1 base; junction bases outside the gene matches: 5. This CDR3 region has 15 residues. Here the CDR3 reads CASRGGVITNEKLFF. CDR3 in DNA: TGTGCCAGCAGAGGGGGCGTTATAACTAATGAAAAACTGTTTTTT.

The gene calls are TRBV11-2 and TRBJ2-5, with TRBD2 matching over 8 bases. The CDR3 runs 15 residues. V lost 5 bases and J lost 4; bases outside the gene matches: 9. Germline V CDR1 and CDR2: SGHAT, FQNNGV. CDR3 in DNA: TGTGCCAGCAGCATTAGCGGGGCCCGAACAGAGACCCAGTACTTC. This encodes CASSISGARTETQYF. Full variable domain (outside the CDR3, taken from reference TRBV11-2 and TRBJ2-5): EAGVAQSPRYKIIEKRQSVAFWCNPISGHATLYWYQQILGQGPKLLIQFQNNGVVDDSQLPKDRFSAERLKGVDSTLKIQPAKLEDSAVYLCASSISGARTETQYFGPGTRLLVL.

This sequence joins TRBV2 and TRBJ1-5, with no clear D. This CDR3 region has 13 residues. Germline-derived CDR1 and CDR2 are SNHLY and FYNNEI. Trimming stripped 3 bases from V and 5 bases from J, with 8 bases between. CDR3 coding DNA: TGTGCCAGCAGTGACGACGGGGATCAGCCCCAGCATTTT. Translation: CASSDDGDQPQHF.

This chain links TRBV4-2 with TRBJ1-1; perhaps TRBD1 as D (5 bases). The CDR3 spans 18 residues. Trimming took off 0 bases at V and 1 base at J, with 18 bases between the two ends. CDR1 and CDR2 (germline): LGHNA, YNFKEQ. The CDR3 protein is CASSQDLRPGKGNTEAFF. As DNA, the CDR3 is TGTGCCAGCAGCCAAGATCTGAGGCCAGGGAAAGGGAACACTGAAGCTTTCTTT.

The chain has TRBV2 and TRBJ1-2; TRBD1 agrees at 7 bases. Germline V gene sequence: CDR1 SNHLY, CDR2 FYNNEI. The CDR3 has 13 residues. V dropped 5 bases and J dropped 5; count of bases not matched to a gene: 5. The CDR3 region has the DNA TGTGCCAGCAGTACGACAGGGAGTTATGGCTACACCTTC. Its translation is CASSTTGSYGYTF.

This chain connects TRBV28 to TRBJ1-5; D gene uncertain. This CDR3 is 16 amino acids long. Germline-derived CDR1 and CDR2 are MDHEN and SYDVKM. Trimming stripped 6 bases from V and 0 bases from J, with 15 bases between. CDR3 DNA: TGTGCCAGCAGAGACACATCTCAATATAGCAATCAGCCCCAGCATTTT. It translates to CASRDTSQYSNQPQHF.

This clone was seen a single time. The chain combines TRBV10-3 with TRBJ2-1, with TRBD2 identical over 13 bases. The V and J ends lost 3 bases and 1 base, in that order; junction bases with no gene match: 3. Germline V CDR1 and CDR2: ENHRY, SYGVKD. The CDR3 totals 17 residues. CDR3 bases: TGTGCCATCAGTGAAGGACTAGCGGGAGTTTCCTACAATGAGCAGTTCTTC. This gives the protein CAISEGLAGVSYNEQFF.

The chain combines TRBV7-3 with TRBJ1-6; D gene ambiguous. The CDR3 runs 15 residues. The V end lost 6 bases, the J end lost 8 bases, and 17 bases lay between the germline ends. Per the germline V gene, CDR1 is SGHTA and CDR2 is FQGTGA. DNA of the CDR3: TGTGCCAGCAGTCCCTTTGGTGGTCGGGATTCACCCCTCCACTTT. Amino acids: CASSPFGGRDSPLHF.

The CDR3 DNA sequence: TGTGCCAGCAGCTTAAACGAGGATCAGCCCCAGCATTTT. This translates into CASSLNEDQPQHF. The chain recombines TRBV7-9 with TRBJ1-5; D remains unclear. V was pared by 2 bases and J by 5 bases, with 7 bases between. Germline CDR1 reads SEHNR; CDR2 reads FQNEAQ (reference sequence). CDR3 length: 13 residues.

V and J are TRBV24-1 and TRBJ1-5; D is unresolved. The CDR3 is 15 amino acids. V lost 4 bases, J lost 2 bases, and 11 bases lay in between. Per the germline V gene, CDR1 is KGHDR and CDR2 is SFDVKD. CDR3 protein: CATSEGGNGNQPQHF. The CDR3 nucleotides read TGTGCCACCAGTGAAGGCGGTAACGGCAATCAGCCCCAGCATTTT.

About this clone: Other DNA sequences in the same sample also yield this CDR3. The gene calls are TRBV3-1 (or the pseudogene TRBV3-2) and TRBJ2-7; TRBD2 matches 7 bases. CDR1 and CDR2 from the germline V gene are LGHDT and YNNKEL (reference sequence). The length of the CDR3 is 13 residues. Trimming removed 3 bases from V and 3 bases from J; junction bases left unmatched: 2. CDR3 protein: CASSQRGSYEQYF. The CDR3, as DNA: TGTGCCAGCAGCCAGCGGGGGAGCTACGAGCAGTACTTC.